Listed below are T cell receptor beta chains from one sample, sequenced in a study of shared clonotypes between healthy human individuals. Produced via immunoSEQ multiplex PCR; TCRdb's table is partial and in-frame only. The table records more than 400,000 clones, around 73% of them present only once. Sequenced input: PBMCs. The receptors derive from a woman between 35 and 50 years old in good health. Some clones in this sample may be carry-over from other donors' samples. Both conserved end residues are part of each CDR3. Each record gives: clone size, J gene, D gene, V gene, CDR3 protein, CDR3 DNA. The D gene is left open where the match is weak. Not every row has a clone size; where given, it reads once, few, many or a size class.

>-|TRBJ2-1|-|TRBV7-6
CASSLIGAYPEFF
TGTGCCAGCAGCTTAATTGGGGCGTACCCCGAGTTCTTC
>-|TRBJ2-5|TRBD2|TRBV18
CASTQAGTAEETQYF
TGTGCCAGCACACAAGCGGGGACTGCCGAGGAGACCCAGTACTTC
>once|TRBJ2-1|TRBD2|TRBV27
CASSLQVAGGNEQFF
TGTGCCAGCAGTTTACAGGTAGCGGGAGGGAATGAGCAGTTCTTC
>-|TRBJ2-3|TRBD2|TRBV7-9
CASSLERSAGGLDTQYF
TGTGCCAGCAGCTTAGAAAGAAGTGCGGGAGGGCTGGATACGCAGTATTTT
>-|TRBJ2-5|-|TRBV29-1
CSVWGAGQETQYF
TGCAGCGTTTGGGGGGCAGGACAAGAGACCCAGTACTTC
>-|TRBJ1-3|-|TRBV5-6
CASSYGNTIYF
TGTGCCAGCAGCTATGGAAACACCATATATTTT
>-|TRBJ2-7|-|TRBV10-1
CASLLGAGAYEQYF
TGCGCCAGCCTCCTCGGGGCCGGGGCCTACGAGCAGTACTTC
>few|TRBJ2-6|TRBD2|TRBV28
CASRLAGSSGANVLTF
TGTGCCAGCAGACTAGCGGGAAGCTCTGGGGCCAACGTCCTGACTTTC
>few|TRBJ2-7|-|TRBV13
CASSLGVGGEQYF
TGTGCCAGCAGCTTAGGAGTGGGCGGAGAGCAGTACTTC
>few|TRBJ2-5|-|TRBV11-2
CASSLSQTQYF
TGTGCCAGCAGCTTAAGTCAGACCCAGTACTTC
>-|TRBJ2-3|-|TRBV5-1
CASSLFQGISDTQYF
TGCGCCAGCAGCTTGTTCCAGGGGATCTCAGATACGCAGTATTTT
>-|TRBJ2-7|TRBD1|TRBV6-1
CASSRDSSNYYEQYF
TGTGCCAGCAGTAGGGACAGCTCAAACTATTACGAGCAGTACTTC
>-|TRBJ2-2|TRBD2|TRBV5-1
CASSLGLAGATGELFF
TGCGCCAGCAGCTTGGGGCTAGCGGGAGCCACCGGGGAGCTGTTTTTT
>-|TRBJ2-1|-|TRBV11-2
CASSGVGINEQFF
TGTGCCAGCAGCGGGGTAGGGATCAATGAGCAGTTCTTC
>-|TRBJ1-2|-|TRBV11-1
CASSLAGGVDGYTF
TGTGCCAGCAGCTTAGCAGGCGGCGTGGATGGCTACACCTTC
>-|TRBJ2-1|-|TRBV10-2
CASAASVAYNEQFF
TGCGCCAGCGCAGCTAGCGTCGCCTACAATGAGCAGTTCTTC
>once|TRBJ2-7|-|TRBV28
CASSFVSGFAYEQYF
TGTGCCAGCAGTTTTGTGTCAGGGTTCGCCTACGAGCAGTACTTC
>many|TRBJ2-3|-|TRBV6-4
CASSESGEGGDTQYF
TGTGCCAGCAGTGAGTCGGGAGAGGGAGGAGATACGCAGTATTTT
>-|TRBJ2-1|-|TRBV30
CACQELRLRTSGEQFF
TGTGCCTGCCAAGAGCTGCGACTCCGGACGTCGGGAGAGCAGTTCTTC
>-|TRBJ2-1|-|TRBV7-2
CASSPPQVRNEQFF
TGTGCCAGCAGTCCGCCCCAGGTGCGCAATGAGCAGTTCTTC
>-|TRBJ2-2|-|TRBV6-1
CASSEVGGTGELFF
TGTGCCAGCAGTGAGGTTGGGGGGACCGGGGAGCTGTTTTTT
>many|TRBJ2-5|-|TRBV6-1
CASSGAGPGTQYF
TGTGCCAGCAGTGGGGCAGGTCCGGGTACCCAGTACTTC
>-|TRBJ2-3|-|TRBV4-1
CASSQGGGLSSTDTQYF
TGCGCCAGCAGCCAAGGGGGTGGACTATCTAGCACAGATACGCAGTATTTT
>-|TRBJ2-3|-|TRBV9
CASSASPLTDTQYF
TGTGCCAGCAGCGCCTCCCCTCTCACAGATACGCAGTATTTT
>-|TRBJ2-7|-|TRBV4-2
CASSPQWQGIPYEQYF
TGTGCCAGCAGCCCCCAATGGCAGGGGATTCCCTACGAGCAGTACTTC
>-|TRBJ2-7|TRBD2|TRBV11-1
CASSLTLAGAYEQYF
TGTGCCAGCAGCTTAACTCTAGCGGGAGCCTACGAGCAGTACTTC
>-|TRBJ2-1|TRBD2|TRBV27
CASSLGGYQGEQFF
TGTGCCAGCAGTTTGGGGGGGTATCAAGGGGAGCAGTTCTTC